This record covers a single T cell receptor (beta chain). The source of the sample is a study of CD8+ T cells in alopecia areata. V was pared by 0 bases and J by 5 bases, with 10 bases between. There are 14 residues in the CDR3. Germline CDR1 reads LGHNA; CDR2 reads YNFKEQ. This sample's treatment: oral pan-JAK inhibitor, 5-10 mg twice daily. cDNA serving as the sequencing template came from extracted, reverse transcribed RNA. Only in-frame clones appear in the TCRdb table, and some are missing; sequencing was by immunoSEQ multiplex PCR. The sample contains 170,000 or so clones, roughly two thirds of which appear only once.

This receptor was taken from a human donor with alopecia areata. The sample here was CD4+ T cells sorted from blood, taken at week 4, from a patient treated with tofacitinib. The V call is TRBV4-2, the J call TRBJ2-5, with no clear D. CDR3 sequence: CASSQDGSKETQYF. The CDR3 nucleotides are TGTGCCAGCAGCCAAGATGGGTCGAAGGAGACCCAGTACTTC.